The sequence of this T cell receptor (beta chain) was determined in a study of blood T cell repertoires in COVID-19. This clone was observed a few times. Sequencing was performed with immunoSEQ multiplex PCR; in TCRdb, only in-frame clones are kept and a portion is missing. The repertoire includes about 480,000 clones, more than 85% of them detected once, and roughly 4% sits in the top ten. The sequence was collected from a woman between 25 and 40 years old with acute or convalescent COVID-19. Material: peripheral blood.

DNA of the CDR3: TGTGCCACCAGTGATCCTGGCGGAGGCAGCTATGGCTACACCTTC. Amino acids: CATSDPGGGSYGYTF. The rearrangement links TRBV24-1 to TRBJ1-2, with unresolved D. Trimming shortened V by 3 bases and J by 4 bases, and 14 bases separated the two germline ends. CDR3 size: 15 residues. Germline assignment: CDR1 KGHDR and CDR2 SFDVKD.